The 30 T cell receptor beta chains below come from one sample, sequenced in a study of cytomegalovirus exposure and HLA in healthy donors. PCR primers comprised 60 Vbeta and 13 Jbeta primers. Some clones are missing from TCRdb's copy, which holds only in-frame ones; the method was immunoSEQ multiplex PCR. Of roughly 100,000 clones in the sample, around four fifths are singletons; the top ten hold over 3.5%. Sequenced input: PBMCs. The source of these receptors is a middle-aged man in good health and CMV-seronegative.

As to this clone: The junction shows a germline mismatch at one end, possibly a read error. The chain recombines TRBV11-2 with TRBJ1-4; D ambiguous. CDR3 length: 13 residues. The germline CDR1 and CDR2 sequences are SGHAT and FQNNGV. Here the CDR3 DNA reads TGTGCCAGCAGGAGTACAACTAATGAAAAACTGCTTTTT. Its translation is CASRSTTNEKLLF.

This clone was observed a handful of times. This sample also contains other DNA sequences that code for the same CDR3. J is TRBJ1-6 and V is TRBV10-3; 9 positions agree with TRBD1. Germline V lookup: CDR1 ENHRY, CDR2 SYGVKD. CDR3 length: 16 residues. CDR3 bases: TGTGCGACGACATCACAGGGGGCGGCCTATAATTCACCCCTCCACTTT. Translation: CATTSQGAAYNSPLHF.

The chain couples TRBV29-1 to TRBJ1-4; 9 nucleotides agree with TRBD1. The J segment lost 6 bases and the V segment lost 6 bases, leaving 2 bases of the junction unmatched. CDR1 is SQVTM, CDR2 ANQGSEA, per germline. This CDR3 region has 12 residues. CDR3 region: CSVGQGYEKLFF. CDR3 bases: TGCAGCGTAGGACAGGGGTATGAAAAACTGTTTTTT.

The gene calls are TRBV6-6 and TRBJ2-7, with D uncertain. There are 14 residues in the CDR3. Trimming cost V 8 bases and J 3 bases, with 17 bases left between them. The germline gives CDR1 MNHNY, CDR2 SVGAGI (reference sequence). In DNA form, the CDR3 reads TGTGCCAGCGGCCGAGACACCGGAATCTACGAGCAGTACTTC. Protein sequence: CASGRDTGIYEQYF.

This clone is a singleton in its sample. The CDR3 here is CASSLYAGSIGTGELFF. The CDR3 DNA follows: TGCGCCAGCAGCTTGTACGCAGGGTCGATTGGCACCGGGGAGCTGTTTTTT. This chain joins TRBV5-1 and TRBJ2-2, with D maybe TRBD1 (5 bases). Germline-derived CDR1 and CDR2 are SGHRS and YFSETQ. Trimming took off 1 base at V and 4 bases at J, with 17 bases between the two ends. This CDR3 has 17 amino acids.

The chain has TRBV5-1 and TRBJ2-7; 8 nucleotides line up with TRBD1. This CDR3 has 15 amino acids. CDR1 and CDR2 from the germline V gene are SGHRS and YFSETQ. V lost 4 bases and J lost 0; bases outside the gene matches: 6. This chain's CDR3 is CASSPRQGSSYEQYF. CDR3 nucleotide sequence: TGCGCCAGCAGCCCTCGACAGGGGAGCTCCTACGAGCAGTACTTC. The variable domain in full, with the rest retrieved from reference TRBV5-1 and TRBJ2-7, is KAGVTQTPRYLIKTRGQQVTLSCSPISGHRSVSWYQQTPGQGLQFLFEYFSETQRNKGNFPGRFSGRQFSNSRSEMNVSTLELGDSALYLCASSPRQGSSYEQYFGPGTRLTVT.

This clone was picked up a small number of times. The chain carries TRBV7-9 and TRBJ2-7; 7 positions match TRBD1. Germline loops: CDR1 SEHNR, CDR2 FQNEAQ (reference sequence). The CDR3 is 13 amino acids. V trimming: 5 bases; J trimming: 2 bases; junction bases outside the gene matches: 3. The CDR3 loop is CASSATGTYEQYV. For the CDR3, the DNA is TGTGCCAGCAGCGCGACAGGGACCTACGAGCAGTACGTC.

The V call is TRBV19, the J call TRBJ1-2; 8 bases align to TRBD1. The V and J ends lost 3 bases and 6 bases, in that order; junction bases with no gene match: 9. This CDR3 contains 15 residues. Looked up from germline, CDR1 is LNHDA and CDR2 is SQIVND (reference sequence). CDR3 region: CASSIGTGRNHGYTF. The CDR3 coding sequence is TGTGCCAGTAGTATTGGGACAGGCCGAAACCATGGCTACACCTTC.

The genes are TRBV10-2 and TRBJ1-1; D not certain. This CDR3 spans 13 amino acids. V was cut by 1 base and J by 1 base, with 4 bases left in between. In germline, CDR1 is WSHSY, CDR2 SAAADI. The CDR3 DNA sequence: TGCGCCAGCAGTGAGTGGCAGAACACTGAAGCTTTCTTT. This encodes CASSEWQNTEAFF.

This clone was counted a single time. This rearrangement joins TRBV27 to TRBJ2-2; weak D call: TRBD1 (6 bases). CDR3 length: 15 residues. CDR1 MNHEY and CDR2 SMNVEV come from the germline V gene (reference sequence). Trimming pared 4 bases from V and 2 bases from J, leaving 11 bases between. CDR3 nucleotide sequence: TGTGCCAGCAGTTCCGGACAGCGAAACACCGGGGAGCTGTTTTTT. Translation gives CASSSGQRNTGELFF.

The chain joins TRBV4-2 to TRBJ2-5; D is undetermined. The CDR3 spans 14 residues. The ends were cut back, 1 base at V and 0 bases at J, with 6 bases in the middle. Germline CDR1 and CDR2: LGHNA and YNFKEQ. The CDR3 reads CASSQGDYQETQYF. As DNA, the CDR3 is TGTGCCAGCAGCCAAGGCGACTACCAAGAGACCCAGTACTTC.

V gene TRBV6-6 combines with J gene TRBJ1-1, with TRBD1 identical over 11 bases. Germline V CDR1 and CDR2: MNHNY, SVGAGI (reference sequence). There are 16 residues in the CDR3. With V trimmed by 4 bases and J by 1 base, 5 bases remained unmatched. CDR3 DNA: TGTGCCAGCAGTTTTGGGACAGGGGGTCGGAACACTGAAGCTTTCTTT. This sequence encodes CASSFGTGGRNTEAFF.

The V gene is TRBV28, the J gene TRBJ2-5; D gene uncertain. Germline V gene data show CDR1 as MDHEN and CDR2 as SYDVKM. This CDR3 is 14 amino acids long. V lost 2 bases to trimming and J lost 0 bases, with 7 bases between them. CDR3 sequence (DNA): TGTGCCAGCAGTTTAGCGGTGTACCAAGAGACCCAGTACTTC. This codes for CASSLAVYQETQYF.

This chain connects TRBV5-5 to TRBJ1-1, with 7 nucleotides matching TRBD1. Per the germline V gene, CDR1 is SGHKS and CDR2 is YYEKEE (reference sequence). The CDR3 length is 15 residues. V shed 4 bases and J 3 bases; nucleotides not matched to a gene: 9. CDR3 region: CASSGSRGKYTEAFF. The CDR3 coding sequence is TGTGCCAGCAGCGGAAGCAGGGGGAAGTACACTGAAGCTTTCTTT.

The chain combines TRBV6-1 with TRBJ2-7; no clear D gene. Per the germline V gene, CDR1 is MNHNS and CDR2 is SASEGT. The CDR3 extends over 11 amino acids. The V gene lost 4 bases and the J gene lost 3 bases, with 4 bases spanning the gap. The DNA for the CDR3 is TGTGCCAGCAGTGGGGGCTACGAGCAGTACGTC. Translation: CASSGGYEQYV.

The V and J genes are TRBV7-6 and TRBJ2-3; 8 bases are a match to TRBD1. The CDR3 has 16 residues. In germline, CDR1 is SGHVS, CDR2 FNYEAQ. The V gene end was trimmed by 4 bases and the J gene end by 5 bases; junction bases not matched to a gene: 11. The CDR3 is CASSSAGGSSGDTQYF. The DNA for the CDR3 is TGTGCCAGCAGCTCCGCAGGGGGCTCCTCAGGAGATACGCAGTATTTT. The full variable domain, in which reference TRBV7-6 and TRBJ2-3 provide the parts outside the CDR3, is GAGVSQSPRYKVTKRGQDVALRCDPISGHVSLYWYRQALGQGPEFLTYFNYEAQQDKSGLPNDRFSAERPEGSISTLTIQRTEQRDSAMYRCASSSAGGSSGDTQYFGPGTRLTVL.

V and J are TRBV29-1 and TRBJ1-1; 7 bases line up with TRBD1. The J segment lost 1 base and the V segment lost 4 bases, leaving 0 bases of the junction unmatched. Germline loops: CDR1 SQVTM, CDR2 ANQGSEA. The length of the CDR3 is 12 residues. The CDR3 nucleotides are TGCAGCGTTGGGACAGGGAACACTGAAGCTTTCTTT. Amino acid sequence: CSVGTGNTEAFF.

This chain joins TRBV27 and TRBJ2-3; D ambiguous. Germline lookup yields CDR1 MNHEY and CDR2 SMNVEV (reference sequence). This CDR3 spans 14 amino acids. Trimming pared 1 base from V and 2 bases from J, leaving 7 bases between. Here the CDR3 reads CASSLYPVTDTQYF. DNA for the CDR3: TGTGCCAGCAGTTTATATCCCGTCACAGATACGCAGTATTTT.

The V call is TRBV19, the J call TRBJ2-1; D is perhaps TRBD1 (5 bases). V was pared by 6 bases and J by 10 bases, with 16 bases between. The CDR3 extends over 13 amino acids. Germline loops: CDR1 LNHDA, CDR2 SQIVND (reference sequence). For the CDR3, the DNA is TGTGCCAGTAGGGTCCGTTTTCAGGGCGAGCAGTTCTTC. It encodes CASRVRFQGEQFF.

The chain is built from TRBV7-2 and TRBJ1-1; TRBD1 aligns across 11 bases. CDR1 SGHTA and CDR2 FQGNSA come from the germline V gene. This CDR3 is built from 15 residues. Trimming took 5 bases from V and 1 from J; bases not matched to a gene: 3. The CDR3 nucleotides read TGTGCCAGCAGCCAAGGGACAGGGGGGAACACTGAAGCTTTCTTT. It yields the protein CASSQGTGGNTEAFF.

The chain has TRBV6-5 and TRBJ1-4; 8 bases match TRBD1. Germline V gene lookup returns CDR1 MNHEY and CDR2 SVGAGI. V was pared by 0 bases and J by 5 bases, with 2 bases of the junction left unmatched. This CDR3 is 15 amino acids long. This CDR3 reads CASSYSTGENEKLFF. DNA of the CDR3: TGTGCCAGCAGTTACTCGACAGGGGAAAATGAAAAACTGTTTTTT.

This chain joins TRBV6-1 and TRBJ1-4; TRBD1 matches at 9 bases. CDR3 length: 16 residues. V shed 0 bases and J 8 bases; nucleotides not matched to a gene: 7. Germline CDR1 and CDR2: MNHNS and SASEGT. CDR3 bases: TGTGCCAGCAGTGAAGCGCCCGGACAGGGGAACGAAAAACTGTTTTTT. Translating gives CASSEAPGQGNEKLFF.

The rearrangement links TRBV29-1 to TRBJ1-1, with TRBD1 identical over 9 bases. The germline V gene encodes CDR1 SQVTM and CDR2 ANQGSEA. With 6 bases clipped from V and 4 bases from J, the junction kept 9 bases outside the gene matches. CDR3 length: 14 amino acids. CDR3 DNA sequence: TGCAGCGTCGGAAGGACAGGGGCGGGCACTGAAGCTTTCTTT. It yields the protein CSVGRTGAGTEAFF.

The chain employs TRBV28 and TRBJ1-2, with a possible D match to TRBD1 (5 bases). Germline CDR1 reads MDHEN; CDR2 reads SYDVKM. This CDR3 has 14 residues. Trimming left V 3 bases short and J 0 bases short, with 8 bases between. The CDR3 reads CASSFGGANYGYTF. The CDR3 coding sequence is TGTGCCAGCAGTTTTGGAGGGGCTAACTATGGCTACACCTTC.

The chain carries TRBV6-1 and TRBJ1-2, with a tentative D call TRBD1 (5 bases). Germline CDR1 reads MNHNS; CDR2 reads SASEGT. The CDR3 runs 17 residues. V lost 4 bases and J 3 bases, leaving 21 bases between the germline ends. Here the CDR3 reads CASSVGGYVHQDYGYTF. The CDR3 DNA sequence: TGTGCCAGCAGTGTGGGGGGGTACGTACATCAAGACTATGGCTACACCTTC.

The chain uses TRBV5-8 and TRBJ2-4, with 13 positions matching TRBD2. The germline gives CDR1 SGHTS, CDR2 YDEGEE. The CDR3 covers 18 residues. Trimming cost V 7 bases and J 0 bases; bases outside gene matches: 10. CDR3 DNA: TGTGCCAGCGACCGACTAGCGGGGGGTCCTCTAGCCAAAAACATTCAGTACTTC. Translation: CASDRLAGGPLAKNIQYF.

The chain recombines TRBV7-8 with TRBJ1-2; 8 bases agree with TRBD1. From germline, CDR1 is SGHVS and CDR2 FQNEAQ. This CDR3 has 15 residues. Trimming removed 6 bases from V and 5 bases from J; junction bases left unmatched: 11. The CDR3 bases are TGTGCCAGCAGTAAGGCCGGGACAGGCCAGTATGGCTACACCTTC. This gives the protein CASSKAGTGQYGYTF.

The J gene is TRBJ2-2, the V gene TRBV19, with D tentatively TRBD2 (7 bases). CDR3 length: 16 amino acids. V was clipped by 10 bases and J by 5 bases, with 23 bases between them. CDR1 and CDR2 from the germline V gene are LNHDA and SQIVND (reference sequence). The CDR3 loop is CATKISGDTRTGELFF. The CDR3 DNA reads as TGTGCCACCAAAATCAGCGGGGACACAAGGACCGGGGAGCTGTTTTTT. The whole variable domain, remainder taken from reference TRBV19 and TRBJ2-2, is DGGITQSPKYLFRKEGQNVTLSCEQNLNHDAMYWYRQDPGQGLRLIYYSQIVNDFQKGDIAEGYSVSREKKESFPLTVTSAQKNPTAFYLCATKISGDTRTGELFFGEGSRLTVL.

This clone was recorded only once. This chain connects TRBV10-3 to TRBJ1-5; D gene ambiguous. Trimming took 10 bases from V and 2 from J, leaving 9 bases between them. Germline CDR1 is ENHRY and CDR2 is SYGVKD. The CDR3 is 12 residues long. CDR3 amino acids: CATAQGNQPQHF. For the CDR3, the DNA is TGTGCCACCGCACAAGGCAATCAGCCCCAGCATTTT.

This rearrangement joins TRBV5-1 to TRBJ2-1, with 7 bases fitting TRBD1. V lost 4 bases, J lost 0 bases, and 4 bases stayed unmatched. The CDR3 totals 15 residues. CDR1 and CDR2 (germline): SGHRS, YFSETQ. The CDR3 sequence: CASSQGGSSYNEQFF. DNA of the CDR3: TGCGCCAGCAGCCAAGGGGGCAGCTCCTACAATGAGCAGTTCTTC.